Listed here are 18 T cell receptor beta chains from one sample, sequenced in a study of blood T cell repertoires in COVID-19. Here immunoSEQ multiplex PCR was the method, and the copy in TCRdb shows in-frame clones only, minus some. There are around 150,000 clones in the sample; roughly 90% occur only once, and 3.5% to 5% lies in the top ten. Input material: peripheral blood. The receptors were gathered from a woman aged 55-70 years with active or convalescent COVID-19.

The rearrangement links TRBV14 to TRBJ1-6; D might be TRBD1 (5 bases). Trimming cost V 1 base and J 9 bases, with 16 bases left between them. Germline loops: CDR1 SGHDN, CDR2 FVKESK. CDR3 length: 16 residues. CDR3 sequence: CASSQAAGRGGSPLHF. For the CDR3, the DNA is TGTGCCAGCAGCCAAGCTGCGGGGCGCGGTGGTTCACCCCTCCACTTT.

The genes are TRBV25-1 and TRBJ2-7; 7 bases fit TRBD1. CDR1 and CDR2 from the germline V gene are MGHDK and SYGVNS. The CDR3 runs 15 residues. Unmatched junction bases numbered 5, after V lost 2 bases and J lost 1 base. The CDR3 nucleotides read TGTGCCAGCAGTGAAAACAGGGGATATTCCTACGAGCAGTACTTC. Amino acid sequence: CASSENRGYSYEQYF.

This chain joins TRBV11-2 and TRBJ1-1; TRBD1 aligns across 8 bases. CDR1 is SGHAT, CDR2 FQNNGV, per germline. V lost 3 bases, J lost 1 base, and 4 bases stayed unmatched. There are 15 residues in the CDR3. As DNA, the CDR3 is TGTGCCAGCAGCTTTTTTACAGGGGGGAACACTGAAGCTTTCTTT. Translation gives CASSFFTGGNTEAFF.

The gene calls are TRBV2 and TRBJ1-2, with 7 bases that match TRBD1. Germline V gives CDR1 SNHLY, CDR2 FYNNEI. The V and J ends lost 4 bases and 5 bases, in that order; junction bases with no gene match: 1. The CDR3 length is 12 residues. The CDR3 nucleotides read TGTGCCAGCAGTGGACAGGGTTATGGCTACACCTTC. Protein sequence: CASSGQGYGYTF.

The chain uses TRBV5-1 and TRBJ2-5; 9 bases are a match to TRBD1. CDR1 is SGHRS and CDR2 is YFSETQ in the germline V gene. This CDR3 region has 15 residues. The V and J ends lost 0 bases and 4 bases, in that order; junction bases with no gene match: 4. The CDR3 here is CASSLAGQGSETQYF. Here the CDR3 DNA reads TGCGCCAGCAGCTTGGCGGGACAGGGCTCAGAGACCCAGTACTTC.

J is TRBJ1-4 and V is TRBV4-3; D is undetermined. This CDR3 contains 14 residues. Germline V CDR1 and CDR2: LGHNA, YSLEER. V was shortened by 5 bases and J by 4 bases, with 11 bases between the two germline ends. The DNA for the CDR3 is TGCGCCAGCAGCGAACAGCGGAGTAATGAAAAACTGTTTTTT. It is translated as CASSEQRSNEKLFF.

This clone was observed a single time. Here the CDR3 DNA reads TGTGCCAGCAGCCCGCGGAGGCCTCTAGGAAACACCATATATTTT. Its protein product is CASSPRRPLGNTIYF. This chain links TRBV7-4 with TRBJ1-3; no clear D. Germline lookup yields CDR1 SGHVT and CDR2 SQSDAQ. The V end lost 5 bases, the J end lost 4 bases, and 15 bases lay between the germline ends. This CDR3 has 15 residues.

The CDR3 loop reads CASSEGLAGGYNEQFF. The CDR3 nucleotides are TGTGCCAGCAGTGAAGGACTAGCGGGGGGTTACAATGAGCAGTTCTTC. The rearrangement joins TRBV2 to TRBJ2-1; 13 bases map to TRBD2. CDR1 and CDR2 (germline): SNHLY, FYNNEI. CDR3 length: 16 residues. J lost 4 bases, V lost 1 base, and 1 base had no gene match.

J is TRBJ2-7 and V is TRBV7-2, with D unresolved. The length of the CDR3 is 12 residues. Deletions cut 5 bases from V and 0 bases from J, with 5 bases between. Germline values: CDR1 SGHTA, CDR2 FQGNSA. This CDR3 reads CASSLSSYEQYF. DNA for the CDR3: TGTGCCAGCAGCCTCTCCTCCTACGAGCAGTACTTC. The full variable domain, its missing parts supplied by reference TRBV7-2 and TRBJ2-7, is GAGVSQSPSNKVTEKGKDVELRCDPISGHTALYWYRQSLGQGLEFLIYFQGNSAPDKSGLPSDRFSAERTGGSVSTLTIQRTQQEDSAVYLCASSLSSYEQYFGPGTRLTVT.

This clone appeared a few times. J is TRBJ1-4 and V is TRBV19; tentative D call: TRBD1 (5 bases). Germline V CDR1 and CDR2: LNHDA, SQIVND (reference sequence). The CDR3 is made up of 15 amino acids. The ends were cut back, 4 bases at V and 4 bases at J, with 13 bases in the middle. In DNA, the CDR3 is TGTGCCAGTAGTACCCAGCCGGGGGGTAATGAAAAACTGTTTTTT. It specifies CASSTQPGGNEKLFF.

The V gene is TRBV19, the J gene TRBJ1-2; D unresolved. V shed 4 bases and J shed 4 bases, with 7 bases lying between them. Germline CDR1 is LNHDA and CDR2 is SQIVND (reference sequence). The CDR3 sequence is 12 residues long. The CDR3 DNA reads as TGTGCCAGTAGTAGGTCTACCTATGGCTACACCTTC. This codes for CASSRSTYGYTF.

This sequence joins TRBV28 and TRBJ1-5; perhaps TRBD1 as D (5 bases). This CDR3 is built from 15 residues. Per the germline V gene, CDR1 is MDHEN and CDR2 is SYDVKM. Trimming removed 7 bases at V and 0 bases at J, with 13 bases between. CDR3 region: CASTIGDFSNQPQHF. DNA of the CDR3: TGTGCCAGCACCATTGGGGACTTTAGCAATCAGCCCCAGCATTTT. Complete variable domain (other parts from reference TRBV28 and TRBJ1-5): DVKVTQSSRYLVKRTGEKVFLECVQDMDHENMFWYRQDPGLGLRLIYFSYDVKMKEKGDIPEGYSVSREKKERFSLILESASTNQTSMYLCASTIGDFSNQPQHFGDGTRLSIL.

The rearrangement links TRBV4-3 to TRBJ2-3; D gene uncertain. The CDR3 has 14 residues. CDR1 is LGHNA, CDR2 YSLEER, per germline. V was cut by 0 bases and J by 0 bases, with 4 bases left in between. CDR3 DNA: TGCGCCAGCAGCCAAGATCCTAGCACAGATACGCAGTATTTT. Translating gives CASSQDPSTDTQYF.

The V gene is TRBV10-3, the J gene TRBJ2-7; a weak D match, TRBD1 (6 bases). V lost 6 bases to trimming and J lost 4 bases, with 16 bases between them. Germline CDR1 reads ENHRY; CDR2 reads SYGVKD. The CDR3 consists of 14 residues. CDR3 residues: CAISSGHSSYEQYF. The CDR3 bases are TGTGCCATCAGCTCGGGACATTCTTCATACGAGCAGTACTTC.

The rearrangement links TRBV7-2 to TRBJ2-1; 12 bases map to TRBD2. The CDR3 length is 15 residues. Looked up from germline, CDR1 is SGHTA and CDR2 is FQGNSA. V shed 4 bases and J 6 bases; nucleotides not matched to a gene: 4. The CDR3 spells CASSYSSGGANEQFF. Here the CDR3 DNA reads TGTGCCAGCAGCTATTCTAGCGGGGGGGCCAATGAGCAGTTCTTC.

The V and J genes are TRBV4-1 and TRBJ2-5, with D maybe TRBD1 (6 bases). CDR1 is MGHRA and CDR2 is YSYEKL in the germline V gene. V was cut by 1 base and J by 3 bases, with 12 bases left in between. The length of the CDR3 is 15 residues. The CDR3 nucleotides read TGCGCCAGCAGCCAAGCCGCGGCAGGGGAAGAGACCCAGTACTTC. It specifies CASSQAAAGEETQYF.

The chain uses TRBV25-1 and TRBJ1-1, with 8 positions matching TRBD1. The germline gives CDR1 MGHDK, CDR2 SYGVNS. V lost 3 bases and J lost 7; bases outside the gene matches: 13. The CDR3 sequence is 16 residues long. CDR3 sequence (DNA): TGTGCCAGCAGTGATGGGCCTAAAGGACAGGGCGTTGAAGCTTTCTTT. Encoded protein: CASSDGPKGQGVEAFF. The full variable domain, its missing parts supplied by reference TRBV25-1 and TRBJ1-1, is EADIYQTPRYLVIGTGKKITLECSQTMGHDKMYWYQQDPGMELHLIHYSYGVNSTEKGDLSSESTVSRIRTEHFPLTLESARPSHTSQYLCASSDGPKGQGVEAFFGQGTRLTVV.

This clone was recorded only once. The rearrangement joins TRBV19 to TRBJ2-3; TRBD1 aligns across 7 bases. The CDR3 has 15 amino acids. From germline, CDR1 is LNHDA and CDR2 SQIVND (reference sequence). Unmatched junction bases numbered 5, after V lost 3 bases and J lost 2 bases. This chain's CDR3 is CASSMRGQSTDTQYF. CDR3 DNA sequence: TGTGCCAGTAGTATGAGGGGACAGTCCACAGATACGCAGTATTTT. The variable domain in full, with the rest retrieved from reference TRBV19 and TRBJ2-3, is DGGITQSPKYLFRKEGQNVTLSCEQNLNHDAMYWYRQDPGQGLRLIYYSQIVNDFQKGDIAEGYSVSREKKESFPLTVTSAQKNPTAFYLCASSMRGQSTDTQYFGPGTRLTVL.